The present T cell receptor beta chain was sequenced within a study of blood T cell repertoires in COVID-19. Study-level background: Sources were T cells, B-cell-depleted T cells, or PBMCs; the material itself was cDNA or gDNA.

One Seattle source followed patients from active infection through their disease course. CDR1 and CDR2 (germline): MDHEN, SYDVKM. With 8 bases removed from V and 5 bases from J, the gap between germline ends came to 9 bases. This CDR3 is 12 amino acids long. Original processing notes: Estimates of nucleated cell counts were drawn from the amplification of reference gene primers. This table comes from immunoSEQ multiplex PCR, and its TCRdb copy is limited to in-frame clones, with some not included. D and trimming were read from the DNA, whereas the V and J calls and clone size are those reported in that table. In the table there are about 370,000 clones, 89% of which are singletons.

Sequencing input: peripheral blood. The V gene is TRBV28, the J gene TRBJ1-4, with D maybe TRBD1 (5 bases). This clonotype originated in a woman aged 25 to 39 with COVID-19, enrolled during active disease. In DNA, the CDR3 is TGTGCCAGCGGACAAGGAAATGAAAAACTGTTTTTT. Its translation is CASGQGNEKLFF.